This paragraph covers one TCR beta chain sequence. The data stem from a study of blood T cell repertoires in COVID-19. Produced via immunoSEQ multiplex PCR; TCRdb's table is partial and in-frame only. The table includes about 170,000 clones, approximately 80% detected once. V was pared by 0 bases and J by 4 bases, with 10 bases between. Germline-derived CDR1 and CDR2 are SGHRS and YFSETQ. This CDR3 is built from 14 residues. Recovered participants had two consecutive negative NP/OP PCR tests, healthcare professional clearance, or symptom resolution. The chain links TRBV5-1 to TRBJ2-5, with a possible D match to TRBD1 (6 bases). The source of this sequence is a man over 45 who had recovered from COVID-19. Material for sequencing was PBMCs or T cells enriched from blood (not recorded which). CDR3 in amino acids: CASSLEGGSETQYF. The CDR3 coding sequence is TGCGCCAGCAGCTTGGAAGGGGGTTCAGAGACCCAGTACTTC.